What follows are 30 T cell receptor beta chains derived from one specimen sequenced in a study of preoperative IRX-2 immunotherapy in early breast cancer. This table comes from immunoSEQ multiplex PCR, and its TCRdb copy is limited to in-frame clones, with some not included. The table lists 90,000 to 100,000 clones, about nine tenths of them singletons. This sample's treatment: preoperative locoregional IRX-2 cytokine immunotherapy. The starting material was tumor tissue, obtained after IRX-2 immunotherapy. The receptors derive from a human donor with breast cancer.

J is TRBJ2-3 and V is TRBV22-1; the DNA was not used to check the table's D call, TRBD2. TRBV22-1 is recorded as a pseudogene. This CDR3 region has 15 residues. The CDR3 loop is CASSRLAGGLDTQYF. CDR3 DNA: TGTGCCAGCAGTAGACTAGCGGGAGGCCTGGATACGCAGTATTTT.

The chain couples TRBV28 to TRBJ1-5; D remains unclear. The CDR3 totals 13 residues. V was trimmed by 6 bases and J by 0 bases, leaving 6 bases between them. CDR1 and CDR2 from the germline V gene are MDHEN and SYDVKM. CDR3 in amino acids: CASRAHSNQPQHF. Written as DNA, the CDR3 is TGTGCCAGCAGGGCCCATAGCAATCAGCCCCAGCATTTT. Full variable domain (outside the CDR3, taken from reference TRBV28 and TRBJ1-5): DVKVTQSSRYLVKRTGEKVFLECVQDMDHENMFWYRQDPGLGLRLIYFSYDVKMKEKGDIPEGYSVSREKKERFSLILESASTNQTSMYLCASRAHSNQPQHFGDGTRLSIL.

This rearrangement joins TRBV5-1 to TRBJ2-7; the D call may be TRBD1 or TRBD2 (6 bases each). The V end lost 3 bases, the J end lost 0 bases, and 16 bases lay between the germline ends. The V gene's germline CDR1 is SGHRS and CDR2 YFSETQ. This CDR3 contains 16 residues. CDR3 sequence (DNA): TGCGCCAGCAGCTCTCGAATAGGGGGGAACTCCTACGAGCAGTACTTC. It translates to CASSSRIGGNSYEQYF. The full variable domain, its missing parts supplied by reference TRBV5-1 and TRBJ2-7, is KAGVTQTPRYLIKTRGQQVTLSCSPISGHRSVSWYQQTPGQGLQFLFEYFSETQRNKGNFPGRFSGRQFSNSRSEMNVSTLELGDSALYLCASSSRIGGNSYEQYFGPGTRLTVT.

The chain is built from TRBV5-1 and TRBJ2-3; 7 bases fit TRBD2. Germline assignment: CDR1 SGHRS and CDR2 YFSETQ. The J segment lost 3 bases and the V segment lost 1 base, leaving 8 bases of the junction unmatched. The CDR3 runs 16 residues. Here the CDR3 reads CASSLMYGRRTDTQYF. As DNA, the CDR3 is TGCGCCAGCAGCTTGATGTACGGGAGGCGGACAGATACGCAGTATTTT. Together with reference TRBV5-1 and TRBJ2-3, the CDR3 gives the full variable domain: KAGVTQTPRYLIKTRGQQVTLSCSPISGHRSVSWYQQTPGQGLQFLFEYFSETQRNKGNFPGRFSGRQFSNSRSEMNVSTLELGDSALYLCASSLMYGRRTDTQYFGPGTRLTVL.

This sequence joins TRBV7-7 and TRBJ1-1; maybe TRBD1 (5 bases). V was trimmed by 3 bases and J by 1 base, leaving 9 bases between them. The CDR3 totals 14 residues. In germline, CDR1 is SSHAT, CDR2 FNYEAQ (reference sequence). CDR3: CASSLGQRNTEAFF. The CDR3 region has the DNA TGTGCCAGCAGCTTGGGGCAGAGGAACACTGAAGCTTTCTTT.

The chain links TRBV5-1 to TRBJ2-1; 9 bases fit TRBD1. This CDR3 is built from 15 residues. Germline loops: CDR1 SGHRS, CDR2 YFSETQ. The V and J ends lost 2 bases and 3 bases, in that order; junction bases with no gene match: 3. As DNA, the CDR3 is TGCGCCAGCAGCTTACTGGGACAGGGCTACAATGAGCAGTTCTTC. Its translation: CASSLLGQGYNEQFF.

CDR3 sequence reads: CASSPTGDSNQPQHF. CDR3 DNA sequence: TGTGCCAGCAGCCCGACAGGGGATAGCAATCAGCCCCAGCATTTT. The genes are TRBV11-3 and TRBJ1-5; 8 positions agree with TRBD1. V shed 5 bases, J shed 0 bases, and the junction held 3 bases outside the gene matches. CDR1 is SGHNT, CDR2 YENEEA, per germline. The CDR3 is 15 residues long.

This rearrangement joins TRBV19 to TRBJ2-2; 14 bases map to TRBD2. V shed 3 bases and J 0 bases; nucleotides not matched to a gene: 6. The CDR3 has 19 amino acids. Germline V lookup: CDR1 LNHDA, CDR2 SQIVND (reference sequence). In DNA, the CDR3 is TGTGCCAGTAGTATGACAGGGACTAGCGGGAGACCGAACACCGGGGAGCTGTTTTTT. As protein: CASSMTGTSGRPNTGELFF. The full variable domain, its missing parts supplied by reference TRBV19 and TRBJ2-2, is DGGITQSPKYLFRKEGQNVTLSCEQNLNHDAMYWYRQDPGQGLRLIYYSQIVNDFQKGDIAEGYSVSREKKESFPLTVTSAQKNPTAFYLCASSMTGTSGRPNTGELFFGEGSRLTVL.

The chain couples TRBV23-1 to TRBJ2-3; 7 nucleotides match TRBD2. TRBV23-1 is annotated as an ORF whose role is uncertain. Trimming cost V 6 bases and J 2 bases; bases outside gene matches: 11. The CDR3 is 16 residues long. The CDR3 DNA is TGCGCCAGCAGCCAAGATCGCGGGGGAATCACAGATACGCAGTATTTT. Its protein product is CASSQDRGGITDTQYF.

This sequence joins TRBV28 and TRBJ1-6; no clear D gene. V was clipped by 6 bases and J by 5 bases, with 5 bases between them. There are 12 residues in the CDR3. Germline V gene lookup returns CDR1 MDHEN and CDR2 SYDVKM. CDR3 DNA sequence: TGTGCCAGCAGCGGAAATAATTCACCCCTCCACTTT. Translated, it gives CASSGNNSPLHF.

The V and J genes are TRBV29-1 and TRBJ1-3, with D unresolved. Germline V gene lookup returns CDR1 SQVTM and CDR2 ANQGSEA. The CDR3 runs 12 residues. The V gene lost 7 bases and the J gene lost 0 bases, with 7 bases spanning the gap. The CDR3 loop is CSGQSSGNTIYF. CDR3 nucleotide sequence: TGCAGCGGGCAGAGCTCTGGAAACACCATATATTTT.

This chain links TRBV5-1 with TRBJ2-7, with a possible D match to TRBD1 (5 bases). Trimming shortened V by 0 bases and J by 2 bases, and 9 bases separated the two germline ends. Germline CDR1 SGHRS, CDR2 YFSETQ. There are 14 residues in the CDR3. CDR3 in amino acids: CASSLEGSPYEQYF. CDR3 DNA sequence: TGCGCCAGCAGCTTGGAGGGGTCCCCCTACGAGCAGTACTTC.

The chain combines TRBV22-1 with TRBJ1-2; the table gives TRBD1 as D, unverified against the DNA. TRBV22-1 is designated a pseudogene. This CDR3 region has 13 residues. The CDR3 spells CASTGGQGHGYTF. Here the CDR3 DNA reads TGTGCCAGCACCGGGGGACAGGGGCATGGCTACACCTTC.

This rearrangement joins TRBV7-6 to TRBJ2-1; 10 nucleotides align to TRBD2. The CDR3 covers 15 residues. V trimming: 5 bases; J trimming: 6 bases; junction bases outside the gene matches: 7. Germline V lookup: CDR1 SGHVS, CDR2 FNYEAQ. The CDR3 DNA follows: TGTGCCAGCAGCCCAAGCGGGGGGGGGACCAATGAGCAGTTCTTC. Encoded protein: CASSPSGGGTNEQFF.

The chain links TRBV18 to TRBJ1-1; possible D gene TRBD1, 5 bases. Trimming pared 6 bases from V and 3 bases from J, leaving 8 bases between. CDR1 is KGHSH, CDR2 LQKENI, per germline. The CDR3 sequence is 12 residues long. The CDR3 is CASSQGDTEAFF. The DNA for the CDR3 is TGTGCCAGCTCTCAAGGGGACACTGAAGCTTTCTTT.

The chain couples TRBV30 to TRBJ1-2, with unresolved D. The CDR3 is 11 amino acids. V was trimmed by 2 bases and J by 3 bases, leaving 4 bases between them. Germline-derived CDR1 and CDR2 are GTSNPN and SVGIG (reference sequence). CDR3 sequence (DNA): TGTGCCTGGAGTACGTACTATGGCTACACCTTC. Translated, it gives CAWSTYYGYTF.

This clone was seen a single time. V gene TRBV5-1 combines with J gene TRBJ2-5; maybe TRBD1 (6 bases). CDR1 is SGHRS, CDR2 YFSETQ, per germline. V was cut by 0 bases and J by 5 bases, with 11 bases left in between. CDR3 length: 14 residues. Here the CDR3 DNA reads TGCGCCAGCAGCTTGGCCGCAGGGGTGGAGACCCAGTACTTC. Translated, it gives CASSLAAGVETQYF.

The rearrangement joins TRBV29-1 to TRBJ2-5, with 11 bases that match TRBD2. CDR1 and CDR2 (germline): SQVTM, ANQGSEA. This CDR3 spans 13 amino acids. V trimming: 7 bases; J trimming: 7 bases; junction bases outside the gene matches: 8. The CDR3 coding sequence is TGCAGCGGTTTAGCGGGGGGGAAAGGGACCCAGTACTTC. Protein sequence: CSGLAGGKGTQYF.

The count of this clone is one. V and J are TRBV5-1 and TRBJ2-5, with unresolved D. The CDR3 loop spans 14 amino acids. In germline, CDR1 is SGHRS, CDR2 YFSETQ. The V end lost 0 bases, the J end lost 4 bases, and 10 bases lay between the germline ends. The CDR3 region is CASSLATATETQYF. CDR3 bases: TGCGCCAGCAGCTTGGCTACAGCAACAGAGACCCAGTACTTC. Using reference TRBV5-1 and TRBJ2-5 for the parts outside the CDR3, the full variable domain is KAGVTQTPRYLIKTRGQQVTLSCSPISGHRSVSWYQQTPGQGLQFLFEYFSETQRNKGNFPGRFSGRQFSNSRSEMNVSTLELGDSALYLCASSLATATETQYFGPGTRLLVL.

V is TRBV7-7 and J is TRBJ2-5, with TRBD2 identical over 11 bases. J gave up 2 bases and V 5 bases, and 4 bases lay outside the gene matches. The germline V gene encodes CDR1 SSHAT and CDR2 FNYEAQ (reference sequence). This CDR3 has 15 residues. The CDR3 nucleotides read TGTGCCAGCAGCCCCTTAGCGGGGGGGCAAGAGACCCAGTACTTC. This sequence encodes CASSPLAGGQETQYF.

CDR3: CAWSQTGGTQYF. CDR3 nucleotides: TGTGCCTGGAGCCAGACAGGGGGGACGCAGTATTTT. This chain joins TRBV30 and TRBJ2-3, with 9 positions matching TRBD1. Germline V gene lookup returns CDR1 GTSNPN and CDR2 SVGIG (reference sequence). Losses at the gene ends were 3 bases for V and 9 bases for J; bases not matched to a gene: 4. The CDR3 is made up of 12 amino acids.

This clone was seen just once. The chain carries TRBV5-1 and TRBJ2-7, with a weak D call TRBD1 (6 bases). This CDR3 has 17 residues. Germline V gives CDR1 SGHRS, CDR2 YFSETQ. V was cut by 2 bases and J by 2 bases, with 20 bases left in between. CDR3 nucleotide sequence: TGCGCCAGCAGCTTTGGGCAGGGGACGATTAAACCCTACGAGCAGTACTTC. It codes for CASSFGQGTIKPYEQYF.

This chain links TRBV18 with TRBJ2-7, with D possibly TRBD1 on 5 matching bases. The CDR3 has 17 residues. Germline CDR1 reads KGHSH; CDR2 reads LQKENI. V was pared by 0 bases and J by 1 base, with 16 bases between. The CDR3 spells CASSPPTGASSSYEQYF. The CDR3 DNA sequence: TGTGCCAGCTCACCACCGACTGGGGCTAGTTCGTCCTACGAGCAGTACTTC.

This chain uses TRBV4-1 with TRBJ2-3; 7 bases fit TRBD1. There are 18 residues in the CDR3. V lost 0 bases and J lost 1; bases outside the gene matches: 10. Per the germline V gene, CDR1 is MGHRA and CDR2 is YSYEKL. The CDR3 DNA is TGCGCCAGCAGCCAAGAACAGGGGCGCCCTACTCGCACAGATACGCAGTATTTT. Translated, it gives CASSQEQGRPTRTDTQYF.

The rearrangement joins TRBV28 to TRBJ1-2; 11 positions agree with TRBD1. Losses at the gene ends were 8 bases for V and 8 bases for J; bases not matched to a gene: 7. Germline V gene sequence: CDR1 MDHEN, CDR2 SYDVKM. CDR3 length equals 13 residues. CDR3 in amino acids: CASFGQGARGYTF. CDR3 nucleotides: TGTGCCAGCTTCGGACAGGGGGCGAGGGGCTACACCTTC.

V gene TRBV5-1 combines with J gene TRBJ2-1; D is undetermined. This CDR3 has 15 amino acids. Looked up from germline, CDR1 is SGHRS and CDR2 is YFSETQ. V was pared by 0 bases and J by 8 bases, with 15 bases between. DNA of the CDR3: TGCGCCAGCAGCTTGGGAGACTGGAGCGTCGATGAGCAGTTCTTC. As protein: CASSLGDWSVDEQFF.

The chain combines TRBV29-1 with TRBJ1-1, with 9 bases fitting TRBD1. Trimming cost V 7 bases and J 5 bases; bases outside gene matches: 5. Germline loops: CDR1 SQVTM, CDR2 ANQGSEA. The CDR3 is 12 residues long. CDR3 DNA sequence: TGCAGCGGTGTACAGGGGGCGACTGAAGCTTTCTTT. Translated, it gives CSGVQGATEAFF.

CDR3: CASSSGGGPSYEQYF. The CDR3 bases are TGTGCCAGCAGTTCCGGCGGGGGCCCTTCCTACGAGCAGTACTTC. This chain uses TRBV28 with TRBJ2-7; possibly TRBD2 for D (7 bases). V was clipped by 4 bases and J by 1 base, with 14 bases between them. CDR3 length: 15 residues. CDR1 is MDHEN and CDR2 is SYDVKM in the germline V gene.

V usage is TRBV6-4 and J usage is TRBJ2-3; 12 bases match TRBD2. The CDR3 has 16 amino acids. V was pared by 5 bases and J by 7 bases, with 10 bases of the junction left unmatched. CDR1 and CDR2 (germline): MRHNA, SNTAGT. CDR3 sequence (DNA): TGTGCCAGCAGTCTTCTAGCGGGAGGGAAACCAAATACGCAGTATTTT. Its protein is CASSLLAGGKPNTQYF.

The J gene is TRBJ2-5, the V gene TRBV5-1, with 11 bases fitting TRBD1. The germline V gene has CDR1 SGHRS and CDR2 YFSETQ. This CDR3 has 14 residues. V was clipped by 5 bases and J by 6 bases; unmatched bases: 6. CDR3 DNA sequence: TGCGCCAGCAGTACCGGGACAGGGGGACAGACCCAGTACTTC. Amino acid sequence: CASSTGTGGQTQYF.